This T cell receptor (beta chain) was identified during a study of T cell repertoires in cytomegalovirus infection. About the study: A matching HLA type, together with CMV infection, was signaled by public TCR beta signatures.

To note about this clonotype: The antigen is not known. At one end the junction does not follow the germline gene, possibly because of a read error.

Germline CDR1 and CDR2: LNHDA and SQIVND (reference sequence). The CDR3 contains 13 residues. Study results and limitations: People with CMV and the relevant HLA were identified by cumulative public TCR beta family frequency. HLA-C-restricted CMV clonotypes gave the most frequent clonotype in two of eight donors.

TCRdb reprocessed the reads via MiXCR and lists one record per CDR3 protein. The sample shows around 450,000 distinct CDR3 sequences, roughly 31% of them seen only once. The V call is TRBV19, the J call TRBJ1-1; D might be TRBD1 (5 bases). Input material: PBMCs. The clonotype comes from a human donor in good health (CMV status not recorded). Some clones in this sample may be carry-over from other donors' samples. The CDR3 is CASRPGLNTEDFF. The CDR3 DNA reads as TGTGCCAGTAGGCCGGGGCTGAACACTGAAGATTTCTTT. Full variable domain (remainder filled in from reference TRBV19 and TRBJ1-1): DGGITQSPKYLFRKEGQNVTLSCEQNLNHDAMYWYRQDPGQGLRLIYYSQIVNDFQKGDIAEGYSVSREKKESFPLTVTSAQKNPTAFYLCASRPGLNTEDFFGQGTRLTVV.